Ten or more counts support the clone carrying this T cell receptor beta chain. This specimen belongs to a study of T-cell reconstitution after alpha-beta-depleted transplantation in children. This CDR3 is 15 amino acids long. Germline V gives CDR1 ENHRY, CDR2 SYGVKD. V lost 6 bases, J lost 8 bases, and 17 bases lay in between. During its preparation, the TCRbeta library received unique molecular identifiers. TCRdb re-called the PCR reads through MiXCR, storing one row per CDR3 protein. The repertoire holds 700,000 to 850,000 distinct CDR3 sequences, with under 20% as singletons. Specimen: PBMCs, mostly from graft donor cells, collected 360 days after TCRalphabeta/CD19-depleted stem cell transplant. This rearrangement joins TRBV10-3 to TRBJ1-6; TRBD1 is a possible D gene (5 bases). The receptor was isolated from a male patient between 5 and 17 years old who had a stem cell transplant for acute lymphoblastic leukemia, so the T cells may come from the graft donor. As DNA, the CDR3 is TGTGCCATCAGAAGTGGTGACAGTTCCCATTCACCCCTCCACTTT. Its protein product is CAIRSGDSSHSPLHF.